The source of this TCR beta chain is a study of long-term antiretroviral therapy in people with HIV. This clone was detected only once. Per germline, CDR1 MNHNS and CDR2 SASEGT. CDR3 length equals 15 residues. Trimming at V came to 6 bases and at J to 6 bases, leaving 11 bases not matched to a gene. Run at survey level, the immunoSEQ assay was version v3.0. Assay used: immunoSEQ multiplex PCR; TCRdb lists only in-frame clones, some missing. This repertoire shows fewer than 30,000 clones, roughly 79% found once; its top ten account for more than 15%. The receptor was derived from a woman under 30 with HIV. Sequencing used unsorted PBMCs, obtained at the start of antiretroviral therapy, before treatment. This chain joins TRBV6-1 and TRBJ1-2; 9 nucleotides agree with TRBD1. The CDR3 region is CASRPGQGELHGYTF. For the CDR3, the DNA is TGTGCCAGCAGACCGGGACAGGGTGAACTCCATGGCTACACCTTC.